The rows below give T cell receptor beta chains drawn from one sample of a study of T cell responses to AZD1222 COVID-19 vaccine. Clones were read by immunoSEQ multiplex PCR, and TCRdb kept only the in-frame ones, dropping some. Among about 160,000 clones listed, about 89% were seen once. Source: peripheral blood, taken on day 0 of AZD1222 vaccination. These receptors were taken from an adult in good health. CDR3s include the opening cysteine and the closing phenylalanine or tryptophan. A D gene is named only where the DNA matches it firmly. Not every row has a clone size; where given, it reads once, few, many or a size class.

TRBV19	-	-	TRBJ1-4	CASTQGEKLFF	TGTGCCAGTACGCAGGGGGAAAAACTGTTTTTT
TRBV6-6	-	-	TRBJ1-2	CASSASLGGYTF	TGTGCCAGCAGCGCTTCACTAGGCGGCTACACCTTC
TRBV24-1	-	TRBD2	TRBJ2-7	CATSELAGREQYF	TGTGCCACCAGTGAACTAGCGGGACGCGAGCAGTACTTC
TRBV4-3	-	TRBD1	TRBJ2-7	CASSQEGQVLYEQYF	TGCGCCAGCAGCCAAGAGGGACAGGTACTCTACGAGCAGTACTTC
TRBV4-3	-	-	TRBJ1-1	CASSQDTSSQAEAFF	TGCGCCAGCAGCCAAGATACCAGCAGTCAGGCTGAAGCTTTCTTT
TRBV13	-	-	TRBJ2-4	CASSPVGGNKNIQYF	TGTGCCAGCAGCCCCGTTGGGGGAAACAAAAACATTCAGTACTTC
TRBV27	-	TRBD1	TRBJ2-7	CASSLEYRGPPDEQYF	TGTGCCAGCAGTTTAGAGTACAGGGGCCCGCCTGACGAGCAGTACTTC
TRBV5-1	-	-	TRBJ2-3	CASSLEGRSSTDTQYF	TGCGCCAGCAGCTTGGAGGGGCGGAGTAGCACAGATACGCAGTATTTT
TRBV28	-	-	TRBJ2-3	CASSDPPGDHLGDTQYF	TGTGCCAGCAGCGACCCTCCAGGGGACCACTTAGGAGATACGCAGTATTTT
TRBV3-1/TRBV3-2	-	-	TRBJ2-5	CASSQDWGETQYF	TGTGCCAGCAGCCAAGATTGGGGAGAGACCCAGTACTTC
TRBV7-8	-	-	TRBJ2-7	CASSLPTAKSSYEQYF	TGTGCCAGCAGCTTACCGACAGCTAAGAGTTCCTACGAGCAGTACTTC
TRBV6-6	-	TRBD1	TRBJ2-7	CASSQLLGTGAYEQYF	TGTGCCAGCAGTCAACTACTCGGGACAGGAGCCTACGAGCAGTACTTC
TRBV7-2	medium-sized	TRBD1	TRBJ1-5	CASSQGTGGHQPQHF	TGTGCCAGCAGCCAAGGGACAGGGGGCCATCAGCCCCAGCATTTT
TRBV6-6	-	TRBD1	TRBJ2-1	CASSTTGTGPYNEQFF	TGTGCCAGCAGTACAACCGGGACAGGGCCCTACAATGAGCAGTTCTTC
TRBV7-2	-	-	TRBJ1-3	CASSPRPDSGNTIYF	TGTGCCAGCAGCCCCCGGCCGGACAGTGGAAACACCATATATTTT
TRBV5-5	-	-	TRBJ1-6	CASSLVPDNSPLHF	TGTGCCAGCAGCTTGGTACCAGATAATTCACCCCTCCACTTT
TRBV11-2	few	TRBD2	TRBJ2-5	CASSTWTSGVGPQETQYF	TGTGCCAGCAGCACCTGGACTAGCGGGGTAGGGCCGCAAGAGACCCAGTACTTC
TRBV19	-	TRBD2	TRBJ2-6	CASSIGPGSWGGSGANVLTF	TGTGCCAGTAGTATTGGGCCAGGGAGTTGGGGGGGCTCTGGGGCCAACGTCCTGACTTTC
TRBV15	-	TRBD1	TRBJ1-5	CATSGQGSGQPQHF	TGTGCCACCAGCGGACAGGGATCGGGTCAGCCCCAGCATTTT
TRBV9	-	-	TRBJ1-5	CASSPQAGDSNQPQHF	TGTGCCAGCAGCCCCCAAGCAGGTGATAGCAATCAGCCCCAGCATTTT
TRBV2	-	-	TRBJ2-7	CASSPISGPYEQYF	TGTGCCAGCAGTCCGATCAGTGGCCCCTACGAGCAGTACTTC
TRBV5-4	-	-	TRBJ2-1	CASSLGEAPYNEQFF	TGTGCCAGCAGCTTGGGGGAAGCCCCCTACAATGAGCAGTTCTTC
TRBV19	-	-	TRBJ2-4	CASTPGSGLNIQYF	TGTGCCAGTACCCCCGGAAGCGGTTTAAACATTCAGTACTTC
TRBV7-2	-	-	TRBJ1-5	CASSSIGTESNQPQHF	TGTGCCAGCAGCTCTATCGGAACTGAGAGCAATCAGCCCCAGCATTTT
TRBV11-2	-	-	TRBJ1-3	CASSQGHSGNTIYF	TGTGCCAGCAGCCAAGGCCACTCTGGAAACACCATATATTTT
TRBV11-2	-	TRBD1	TRBJ1-2	CASSSMDRGLYTF	TGTGCCAGCAGCTCCATGGACAGGGGGCTCTACACCTTC
TRBV29-1	-	TRBD1	TRBJ1-4	CSVDRNEKLFF	TGCAGCGTGGACAGGAATGAAAAACTGTTTTTT
TRBV9	-	-	TRBJ2-7	CASSVGGISYEQYF	TGTGCCAGCAGCGTAGGGGGAATCTCCTACGAGCAGTACTTC
TRBV5-1	-	-	TRBJ1-3	CASSSDFTIPGNTIYF	TGCGCCAGCAGCTCAGACTTTACTATTCCTGGAAACACCATATATTTT
TRBV6-5	-	-	TRBJ1-2	CASRKGLRGYTF	TGTGCCAGCCGGAAGGGATTACGTGGCTACACCTTC
TRBV13	-	-	TRBJ1-2	CASSLAGYGYTF	TGTGCCAGCAGCTTAGCTGGGTATGGCTACACCTTC
TRBV14	-	-	TRBJ1-1	CASSLRVGDPGTEAFF	TGTGCCAGCAGCCTTAGGGTCGGGGATCCCGGCACTGAAGCTTTCTTT
TRBV28	-	TRBD1	TRBJ1-1	CASSLWPDRGNTEAFF	TGTGCCAGCAGTTTATGGCCCGACAGGGGCAACACTGAAGCTTTCTTT
TRBV30	-	-	TRBJ1-2	CAWLQDGHYGYTF	TGTGCCTGGTTACAGGATGGACACTATGGCTACACCTTC
TRBV3-1/TRBV3-2	-	-	TRBJ1-3	CASTQGEGQADTIYF	TGTGCCAGCACCCAAGGGGAGGGACAAGCCGACACCATATATTTT
TRBV6-5	-	TRBD2	TRBJ2-2	CASSSGVNTGELFF	TGTGCCAGCAGTAGCGGGGTAAACACCGGGGAGCTGTTTTTT
TRBV6-2/TRBV6-3	-	-	TRBJ1-5	CASSGTSPIKPQHF	TGTGCCAGCAGTGGGACATCCCCAATCAAGCCCCAGCATTTT
TRBV5-4	-	TRBD1	TRBJ2-1	CASSLGTGFHNEQFF	TGTGCCAGCAGCTTGGGGACAGGTTTCCACAATGAGCAGTTCTTC
TRBV5-6	-	-	TRBJ1-1	CASSLERWGYNTEAFF	TGTGCCAGCAGCTTGGAGCGTTGGGGGTATAACACTGAAGCTTTCTTT
TRBV7-2	-	-	TRBJ1-4	CASSLDLWTNEKLFF	TGTGCCAGCAGCTTGGACTTATGGACTAATGAAAAACTGTTTTTT
TRBV19	-	TRBD2	TRBJ2-5	CASSIQGGFQETQYF	TGTGCCAGTAGTATCCAGGGAGGGTTCCAAGAGACCCAGTACTTC
TRBV30	-	-	TRBJ1-6	CAWNPWDSNSPLHF	TGTGCCTGGAATCCTTGGGACTCCAATTCACCCCTCCACTTT
TRBV27	-	-	TRBJ1-1	CASSFATPNTEAFF	TGTGCCAGCAGTTTCGCAACACCGAACACTGAAGCTTTCTTT
TRBV12-3/TRBV12-4	-	TRBD1	TRBJ1-2	CASSDRVKGYTF	TGTGCCAGCAGCGACAGGGTGAAAGGCTACACCTTC
TRBV4-3	-	-	TRBJ1-3	CASSQAAGGNTIYF	TGCGCCAGCAGCCAAGCGGCAGGAGGAAACACCATATATTTT
TRBV7-7	-	TRBD1	TRBJ2-7	CASSLETGSYEQYF	TGTGCTAGCAGCTTAGAGACAGGGTCCTACGAGCAGTACTTC
TRBV6-1	-	TRBD1	TRBJ1-5	CASSGGHSGTGNQPQHF	TGTGCCAGCAGTGGGGGCCATTCGGGGACAGGGAATCAGCCCCAGCATTTT
TRBV7-9	-	-	TRBJ1-1	CASSSSANTEAFF	TGTGCCAGCAGCTCCTCGGCGAACACTGAAGCTTTCTTT
TRBV24-1	few	TRBD1	TRBJ2-3	CATSDPRTGTDTQYF	TGTGCCACCAGTGATCCCAGGACAGGGACAGATACGCAGTATTTT
TRBV21-1	-	-	TRBJ1-5	CASSKGPDRFNQPQHF	TGTGCCAGCAGCAAAGGCCCGGATAGATTCAATCAGCCCCAGCATTTT
TRBV27	-	-	TRBJ1-5	CASRRSKDQPQHF	TGTGCCAGCAGACGATCAAAAGATCAGCCCCAGCATTTT
TRBV12-3/TRBV12-4	-	-	TRBJ1-1	CASSLLNTEAFF	TGTGCCAGCAGTTTATTGAACACTGAAGCTTTCTTT